The rows below give T cell receptor beta chains drawn from one sample of a study of shared clonotypes between healthy human individuals. Assay used: immunoSEQ multiplex PCR; TCRdb lists only in-frame clones, some missing. The sample shows 2,500,000 or so clones, over 85% of them seen only once. Source material: naive CD4+ T cells from PBMCs. The receptors stem from a young man in good health. Some clones in this sample may be carry-over from other donors' samples. CDR3s include the opening cysteine and the closing phenylalanine or tryptophan.

v_call,j_call,cdr3_aa
TRBV11-2,TRBJ1-5,CASSLVGGSNQPQHF
TRBV14,TRBJ1-5,CASSRSGTRGGLNQPQHF
TRBV5-1,TRBJ1-2,CASSSLQGDGYTF
TRBV28,TRBJ1-2,CASSLGIGYGYTF
TRBV28,TRBJ2-2,CASLSPASTGELFF
TRBV28,TRBJ2-2,CAIKRTASNTGELFF
TRBV7-3,TRBJ2-3,CASSLTQGNFGDTQYF
TRBV5-6,TRBJ2-7,CASTLKGATSSYEQYF
TRBV7-9,TRBJ1-1,CASSLRQENTEAFF
TRBV25-1,TRBJ2-7,CASSGQVRDNEQYF
TRBV25-1,TRBJ1-5,CASSGQGAIQPQHF
TRBV30,TRBJ2-5,CAWSTSGRETQYF